This TCR beta chain derives from a study of T cells expressing NK-cell markers. Whole-study context: Cells sorted as CD3+CD56+NKG2C+, CD3+CD56+NKG2C- and CD3+CD56-NKG2C+ T cells supplied the TCR beta repertoires.

This CDR3 contains 12 residues. CDR1 SGHNT and CDR2 YYREEE come from the germline V gene (reference sequence). One entry per CDR3 protein, without DNA, is what TCRdb gives after re-calling the 5' RACE reads. Its clone listing holds a few hundred thousand distinct CDR3 sequences. This chain links TRBV5-4 with TRBJ2-3. The material sequenced was blood T cells: a sorted CD56 or NKG2C T cell subset, CD4+ or CD8+ T cells, or bulk PBMC T cells (not recorded which). The TCR sequence derives from a man aged 18-75 years in good health. The CDR3: CASSGATDTQYF.